This T cell receptor (beta chain) was identified in a study of cytomegalovirus exposure and HLA in healthy donors. The PCR contained 60 Vbeta and 13 Jbeta primers. TCRdb keeps only in-frame clones here, not all; method: immunoSEQ multiplex PCR. The data show approximately 160,000 clones, roughly 76% seen once. Germline lookup yields CDR1 SGDLS and CDR2 YYNGEE. Trimming pared 4 bases from V and 0 bases from J, leaving 13 bases between. The CDR3 totals 16 residues. This clone was seen a single time. This TCR was sampled from a human donor in good health. The gene calls are TRBV9 and TRBJ2-2; D might be TRBD2 (5 bases). Sequencing was carried out using PBMCs. The CDR3 loop is CASSQRRQANTGELFF. The CDR3 bases are TGTGCCAGCAGCCAAAGGAGGCAGGCGAACACCGGGGAGCTGTTTTTT.